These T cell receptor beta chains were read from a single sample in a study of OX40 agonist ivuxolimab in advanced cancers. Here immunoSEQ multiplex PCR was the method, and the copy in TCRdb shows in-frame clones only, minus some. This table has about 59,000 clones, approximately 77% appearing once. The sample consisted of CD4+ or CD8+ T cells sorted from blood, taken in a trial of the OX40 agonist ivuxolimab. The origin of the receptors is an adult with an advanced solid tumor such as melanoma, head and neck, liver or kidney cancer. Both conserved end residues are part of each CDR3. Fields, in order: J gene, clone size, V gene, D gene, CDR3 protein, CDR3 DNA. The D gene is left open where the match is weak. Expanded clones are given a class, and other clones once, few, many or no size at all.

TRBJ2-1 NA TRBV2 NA CAITKDRNNEQFF TGTGCCATCACCAAGGACAGAAACAATGAGCAGTTCTTC
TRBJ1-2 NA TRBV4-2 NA CASSQATLTGQLNYGYTF TGTGCCAGCAGCCAAGCCACCTTGACGGGACAACTTAACTATGGCTACACCTTC
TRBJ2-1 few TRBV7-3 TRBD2 CASSRDSGSDEQFF TGTGCCAGCAGCCGAGATAGCGGGAGTGATGAGCAGTTCTTC
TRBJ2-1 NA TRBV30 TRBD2 CAWSVRASAGNEQFF TGTGCCTGGAGTGTAAGGGCCTCAGCGGGGAATGAGCAGTTCTTC
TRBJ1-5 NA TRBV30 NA CAWSRTAFNQPQHF TGTGCCTGGAGCCGGACAGCTTTCAATCAGCCCCAGCATTTT
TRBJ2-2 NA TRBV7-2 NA CASSFGGDTGELFF TGTGCCAGCAGCTTTGGCGGGGACACCGGGGAGCTGTTTTTT
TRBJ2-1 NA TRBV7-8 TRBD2 CASSSELAGPVNEQFF TGTGCCAGCAGCTCCGAGCTAGCGGGACCCGTCAATGAGCAGTTCTTC
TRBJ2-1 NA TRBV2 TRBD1 CASRAGTGKGLSYNEQFF TGTGCCAGCAGGGCTGGGACAGGGAAAGGTCTCTCCTACAATGAGCAGTTCTTC
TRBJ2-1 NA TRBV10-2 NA CASSESSSWEGAYNEQFF TGCGCCAGCAGTGAGTCGAGTTCATGGGAAGGGGCCTACAATGAGCAGTTCTTC
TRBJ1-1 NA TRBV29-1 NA CSGTKNGLNTEAFF TGCAGCGGGACGAAGAATGGATTGAACACTGAAGCTTTCTTT
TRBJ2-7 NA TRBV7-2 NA CASSLVLARSSYEQYF TGTGCCAGCAGCTTAGTCCTAGCGCGAAGCTCCTACGAGCAGTACTTC
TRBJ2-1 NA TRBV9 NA CASSPKVGSEQFF TGTGCCAGCAGCCCGAAGGTGGGGAGTGAGCAGTTCTTC
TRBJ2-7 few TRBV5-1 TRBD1 CASSLGQGLNYEQYF TGCGCCAGCAGCCTGGGACAGGGTCTTAACTACGAGCAGTACTTC
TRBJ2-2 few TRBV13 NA CASSQRGGPSTGELFF TGTGCCAGCAGCCAGAGAGGGGGGCCGAGCACCGGGGAGCTGTTTTTT
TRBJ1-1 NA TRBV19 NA CASSMTGHTTEAFF TGTGCCAGTAGTATGACCGGACACACGACTGAAGCTTTCTTT
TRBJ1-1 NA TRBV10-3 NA CAIRLDPSAEAFF TGTGCCATCAGGTTGGACCCCAGCGCTGAAGCTTTCTTT
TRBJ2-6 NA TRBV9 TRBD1 CATLGDSLSGANVLTF TGTGCCACCCTAGGGGACAGCCTCTCTGGGGCCAACGTCCTGACTTTC
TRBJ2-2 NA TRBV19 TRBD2 CASSILAGRTGELFF TGTGCCAGTAGTATTCTAGCGGGGAGAACCGGGGAGCTGTTTTTT
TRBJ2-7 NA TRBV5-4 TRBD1 CASSPTGEQAYEQYF TGTGCCAGCAGCCCAACAGGGGAGCAGGCGTACGAGCAGTACTTC
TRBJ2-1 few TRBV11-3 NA CASSFDSLSSYNEQFF TGTGCCAGCAGCTTTGACAGTCTAAGCTCCTACAATGAGCAGTTCTTC
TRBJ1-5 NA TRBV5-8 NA CASSLPGRGNQPQHF TGTGCCAGCAGCTTGCCGGGGCGCGGCAATCAGCCCCAGCATTTT
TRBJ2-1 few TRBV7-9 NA CASSSLLGTPRKFF TGTGCCAGCAGCTCCCTATTGGGGACCCCCAGGAAGTTCTTC
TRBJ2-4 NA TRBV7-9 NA CASSSGGNIQYF TGTGCCAGCAGCTCCGGGGGCAACATTCAGTACTTC
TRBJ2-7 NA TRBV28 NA CASSLGGAVTYEQYF TGTGCCAGCAGTTTGGGCGGGGCGGTGACCTACGAGCAGTACTTC
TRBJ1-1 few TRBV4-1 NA CASSQAKGFGAPEAFF TGCGCCAGCAGCCAAGCCAAAGGTTTTGGGGCTCCTGAAGCTTTCTTT
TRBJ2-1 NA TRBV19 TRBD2 CASSIGLAGDNEQFF TGTGCCAGTAGTATCGGTCTAGCGGGAGATAATGAGCAGTTCTTC
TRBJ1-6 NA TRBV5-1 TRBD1 CASRIGTGNSPLHF TGCGCCAGCAGGATTGGGACAGGAAATTCACCCCTCCACTTT
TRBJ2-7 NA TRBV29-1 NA CSVGTRSGSYEQYF TGCAGCGTTGGGACCCGCTCAGGCTCCTACGAGCAGTACTTC
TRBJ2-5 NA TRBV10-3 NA CAISDGDRQETQYF TGTGCCATCAGTGACGGAGACCGGCAAGAGACCCAGTACTTC
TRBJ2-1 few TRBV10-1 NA CASSESLANEQFF TGCGCCAGCAGTGAGTCGTTAGCTAATGAGCAGTTCTTC
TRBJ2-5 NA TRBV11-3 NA CASSPRGLIGETQYF TGTGCCAGCAGCCCCAGAGGGTTAATTGGGGAGACCCAGTACTTC
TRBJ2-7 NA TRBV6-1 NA CASRGVQGPTYEQYF TGTGCCAGCAGGGGGGTCCAGGGGCCTACCTACGAGCAGTACTTC
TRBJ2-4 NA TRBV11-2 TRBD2 CASSSRRERGNIQYF TGTGCCAGCAGCTCCCGGCGGGAGAGGGGAAACATTCAGTACTTC
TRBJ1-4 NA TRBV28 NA CASSFRGGKLFF TGTGCCAGCAGTTTCCGAGGGGGAAAACTGTTTTTT
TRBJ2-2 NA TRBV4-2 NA CASSQDWGRESGELFF TGTGCCAGCAGCCAAGATTGGGGCAGGGAATCCGGGGAGCTGTTTTTT
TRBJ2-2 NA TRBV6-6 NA CASSYSGGRVTGELFF TGTGCCAGCAGTTACTCTGGCGGTAGGGTCACCGGGGAGCTGTTTTTT
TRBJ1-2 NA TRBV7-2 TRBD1 CASSLTGVDGYTF TGTGCCAGCAGCCTAACAGGGGTAGATGGCTACACCTTC
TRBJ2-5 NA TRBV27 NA CASSPPPGRMYQETQYF TGTGCCAGCAGCCCTCCGCCGGGACGGATGTACCAAGAGACCCAGTACTTC
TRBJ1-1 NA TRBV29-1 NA CSVEGGTEAFF TGCAGCGTTGAGGGGGGCACTGAAGCTTTCTTT
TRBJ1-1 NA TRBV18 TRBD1 CASRPGGQVNTEAFF TGTGCCAGTCGACCGGGCGGACAGGTTAACACTGAAGCTTTCTTT
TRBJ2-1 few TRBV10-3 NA CAISDVDPREQFF TGTGCCATCAGTGATGTCGACCCACGGGAGCAGTTCTTC
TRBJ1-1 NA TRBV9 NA CASGRRDTEAFF TGTGCCAGCGGGAGGAGGGACACTGAAGCTTTCTTT
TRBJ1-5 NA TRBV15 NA CATSSLAGEDQPQHF TGTGCCACCAGCTCCCTGGCGGGGGAGGACCAGCCCCAGCATTTT
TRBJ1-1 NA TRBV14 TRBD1 CASSQETGENTEAFF TGTGCCAGCAGCCAAGAAACAGGGGAGAACACTGAAGCTTTCTTT
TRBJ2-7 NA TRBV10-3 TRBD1 CAISGGQGGASEQYF TGTGCCATCAGTGGCGGACAGGGAGGCGCGTCCGAGCAGTACTTC
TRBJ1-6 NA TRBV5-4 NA CASSLTRTDNSPLHF TGTGCCAGCAGCTTGACCCGGACGGATAATTCACCCCTCCACTTT
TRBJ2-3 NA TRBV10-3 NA CAISNSGESTDTQYF TGTGCCATCAGCAATTCAGGGGAGAGCACAGATACGCAGTATTTT
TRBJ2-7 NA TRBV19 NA CASSALADTYEQYF TGTGCCAGTAGTGCCTTAGCGGATACCTACGAGCAGTACTTC
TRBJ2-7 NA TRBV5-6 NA CASSPTTHSYEQYF TGTGCCAGCAGCCCTACCACACACTCCTACGAGCAGTACTTC
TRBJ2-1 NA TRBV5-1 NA CASRSGAGFDEQFF TGCGCCTCCCGGTCGGGAGCGGGCTTCGATGAGCAGTTCTTC
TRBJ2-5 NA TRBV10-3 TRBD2 CAISGGTREETQYF TGTGCCATCAGTGGTGGGACTAGAGAAGAGACCCAGTACTTC
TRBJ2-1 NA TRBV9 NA CASSRRGAGAAVGYNEQFF TGTGCCAGCAGCCGAAGGGGGGCAGGGGCCGCAGTTGGCTACAATGAGCAGTTCTTC
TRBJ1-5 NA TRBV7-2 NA CASSPTGNNQPQHF TGTGCCAGCAGTCCAACAGGGAACAATCAGCCCCAGCATTTT
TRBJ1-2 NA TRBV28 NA CASKGAGAGYTF TGTGCCAGCAAAGGAGCGGGGGCCGGCTACACCTTC
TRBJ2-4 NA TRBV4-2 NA CASSQLSALGNIQYF TGTGCCAGCAGCCAGCTTAGCGCCCTGGGGAACATTCAGTACTTC
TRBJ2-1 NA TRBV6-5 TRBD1 CASSSYSDRAYNEQFF TGTGCCAGCAGTTCCTACTCTGACAGGGCGTACAATGAGCAGTTCTTC
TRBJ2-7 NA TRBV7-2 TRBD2 CASSRDYYEQYF TGTGCCAGCAGCCGGGACTATTACGAGCAGTACTTC
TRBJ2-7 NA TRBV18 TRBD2 CASSPVAGGLYEQYF TGTGCCAGCTCACCAGTAGCGGGAGGGTTATACGAGCAGTACTTC
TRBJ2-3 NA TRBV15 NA CATSRDKADTQYF TGTGCCACCAGCAGAGATAAGGCAGATACGCAGTATTTT